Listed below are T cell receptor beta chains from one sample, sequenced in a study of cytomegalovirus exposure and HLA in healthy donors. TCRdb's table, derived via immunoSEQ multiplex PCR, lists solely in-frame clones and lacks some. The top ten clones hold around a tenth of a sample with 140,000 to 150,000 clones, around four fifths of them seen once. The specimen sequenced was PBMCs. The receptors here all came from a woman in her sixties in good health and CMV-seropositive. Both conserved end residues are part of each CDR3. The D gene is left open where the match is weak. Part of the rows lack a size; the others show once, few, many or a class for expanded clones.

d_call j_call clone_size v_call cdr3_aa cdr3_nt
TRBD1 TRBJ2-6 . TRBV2 CASRQGYGSGANVLTF TGTGCCAGCAGACAGGGGTATGGCTCTGGGGCCAACGTCCTGACTTTC
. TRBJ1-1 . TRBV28 CASSLARGETFF TGTGCCAGCAGTTTAGCCAGGGGAGAGACCTTCTTT
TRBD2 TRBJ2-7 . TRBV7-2 CASSSSAGGSYEQYF TGTGCCAGCAGCTCCTCGGCGGGAGGCTCCTACGAGCAGTACTTC
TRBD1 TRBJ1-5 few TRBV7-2 CASSLGQGFNQPQHF TGTGCCAGCAGCTTGGGACAGGGGTTCAATCAGCCCCAGCATTTT
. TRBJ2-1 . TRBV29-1 CNVFINEQFF TGCAACGTTTTCATCAATGAGCAGTTCTTC
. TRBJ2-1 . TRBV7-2 CASSRSRVGQFF TGTGCCAGCAGCCGCTCGAGGGTGGGGCAGTTCTTC
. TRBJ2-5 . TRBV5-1 CASSPEGRSETQYF TGCGCCAGCAGCCCGGAGGGCCGGAGCGAGACCCAGTACTTC
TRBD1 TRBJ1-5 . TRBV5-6 CASSLGQGEWNQPQHF TGTGCCAGCAGCTTGGGGCAGGGGGAGTGGAATCAGCCCCAGCATTTT
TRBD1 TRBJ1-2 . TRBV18 CASSPGTGGNGGYTF TGTGCCAGCTCCCCCGGGACAGGGGGGAACGGGGGCTACACCTTC
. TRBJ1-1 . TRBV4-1 CASSLGRNTEAFF TGCGCCAGCAGCCTAGGGAGGAACACTGAAGCTTTCTTT
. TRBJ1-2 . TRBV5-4 CASSLTGQGLYGYTF TGTGCCAGCAGCTTGACAGGGCAAGGACTCTATGGCTACACCTTC
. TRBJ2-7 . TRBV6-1 CASILDSFSYEQYF TGTGCCAGCATATTGGACAGCTTCTCCTACGAGCAGTACTTC
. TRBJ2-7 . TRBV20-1 CSVKQGYEQYF TGCAGTGTTAAACAGGGCTACGAGCAGTACTTC
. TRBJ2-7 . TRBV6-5 CASSGAYLGEQYF TGTGCCAGCAGTGGGGCCTATTTGGGCGAGCAGTACTTC
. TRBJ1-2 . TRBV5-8 CASSPLNYGYTF TGTGCCAGCAGCCCCTTAAACTATGGCTACACCTTC
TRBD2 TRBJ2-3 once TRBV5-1 CASSSSYSRGTDTQYF TGCGCCAGCAGCTCATCCTACTCGCGGGGGACAGATACGCAGTATTTT
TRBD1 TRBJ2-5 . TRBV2 CASSETGERGETQYF TGTGCCAGCAGTGAAACAGGGGAGAGAGGGGAGACCCAGTACTTC
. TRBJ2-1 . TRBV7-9 CASRPTGSSYNEQFF TGTGCCAGCAGACCCACCGGGAGCTCCTACAATGAGCAGTTCTTC
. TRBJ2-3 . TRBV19 CASSMGSGADTQYF TGTGCCAGTAGTATGGGGTCGGGAGCAGATACGCAGTATTTT
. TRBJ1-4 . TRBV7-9 CASSGTREATNEKLFF TGTGCCAGCAGCGGTACCCGGGAAGCAACTAATGAAAAACTGTTTTTT
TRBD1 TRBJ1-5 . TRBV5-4 CASSLGGQGYSNQPQHF TGTGCCAGCAGCTTGGGGGGACAGGGATATAGCAATCAGCCCCAGCATTTT
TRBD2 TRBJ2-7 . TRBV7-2 CASSPGLAQYEQYF TGTGCCAGCAGCCCCGGACTAGCGCAGTACGAGCAGTACTTC
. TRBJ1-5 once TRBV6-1 CASKSGVHQPQHF TGTGCCAGCAAATCAGGGGTTCATCAGCCCCAGCATTTT
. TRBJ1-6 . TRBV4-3 CASSQDRQANNSPLHF TGCGCCAGCAGCCAAGATCGACAGGCAAATAATTCACCCCTCCACTTT
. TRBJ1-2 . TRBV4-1 CASSQEPTGNYGYTF TGCGCCAGCAGCCAAGAGCCCACAGGGAACTATGGCTACACCTTC
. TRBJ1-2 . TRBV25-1 CASSEYLGGNGYTF TGTGCCAGCAGTGAATATCTCGGGGGTAATGGCTACACCTTC
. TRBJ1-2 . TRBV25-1 CASRTAYGYTF TGTGCCAGCAGGACAGCCTATGGCTACACCTTC
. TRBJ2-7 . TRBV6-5 CASSLGSGAAYEQYF TGTGCCAGCAGTTTAGGTTCAGGGGCAGCTTACGAGCAGTACTTC
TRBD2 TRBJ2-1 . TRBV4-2 CASSQAGGFDEQFF TGTGCCAGCAGCCAAGCGGGAGGGTTCGATGAGCAGTTCTTC
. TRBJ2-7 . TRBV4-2 CASSLGRNYEQYF TGTGCCAGCAGCCTTGGGAGGAATTACGAGCAGTACTTC
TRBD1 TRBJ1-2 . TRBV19 CASSLQGNYGYTF TGTGCCAGTAGTTTACAGGGGAACTATGGCTACACCTTC
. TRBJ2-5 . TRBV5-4 CASSLGTGGPRETQYF TGTGCCAGCAGCTTGGGCACTGGAGGGCCGCGAGAGACCCAGTACTTC
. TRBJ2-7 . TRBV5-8 CASSLFGRGWSYEQYF TGTGCCAGCAGCTTGTTCGGTAGAGGTTGGAGCTACGAGCAGTACTTC
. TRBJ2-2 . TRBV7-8 CASSLRGGYTGELFF TGTGCCAGCAGCCTTAGAGGTGGCTACACCGGGGAGCTGTTTTTT
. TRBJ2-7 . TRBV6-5 CASSYLRTGGLGEQYF TGTGCCAGCAGTTACCTCCGGACAGGAGGGCTGGGCGAGCAGTACTTC
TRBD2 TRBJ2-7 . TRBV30 CAWGLALPPFEQYF TGTGCCTGGGGACTAGCCCTCCCCCCTTTCGAGCAGTACTTC
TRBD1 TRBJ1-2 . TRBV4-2 CASSQPGGESYGYTF TGTGCCAGCAGCCAGCCAGGGGGCGAAAGCTATGGCTACACCTTC
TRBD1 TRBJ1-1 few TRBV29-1 CSVRQGNTEAFF TGCAGCGTCAGACAGGGTAACACTGAAGCTTTCTTT
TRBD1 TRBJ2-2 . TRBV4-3 CASSPQGLGTGELFF TGCGCCAGCAGCCCACAGGGGTTGGGCACCGGGGAGCTGTTTTTT
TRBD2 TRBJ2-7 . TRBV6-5 CASLPLRGSYEQYF TGTGCCAGCTTACCGCTGCGGGGGTCCTACGAGCAGTACTTC
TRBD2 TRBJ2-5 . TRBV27 CASSLSGSGETQYF TGTGCCAGCAGTTTAAGCGGGAGCGGTGAGACCCAGTACTTC
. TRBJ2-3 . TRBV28 CASRSRLLTSTDTQYF TGTGCCAGCAGGTCCCGACTTCTGACTAGCACAGATACGCAGTATTTT
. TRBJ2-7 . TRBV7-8 CASSPEDILYEQYF TGTGCCAGCAGCCCAGAGGACATCCTCTACGAGCAGTACTTC
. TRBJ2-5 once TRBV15 CATSRVAGVMETQYF TGTGCCACCAGCAGAGTAGCAGGGGTTATGGAGACCCAGTACTTC
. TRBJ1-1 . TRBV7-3 CASSAQPGHTEAFF TGTGCCAGCAGCGCCCAACCGGGTCACACTGAAGCTTTCTTT
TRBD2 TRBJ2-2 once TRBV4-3 CASSREGSTGELFF TGCGCCAGCAGCCGGGAGGGCTCAACCGGGGAGCTGTTTTTT
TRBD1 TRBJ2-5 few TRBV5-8 CASSLRGGRETQYF TGTGCCAGCAGCTTGCGAGGGGGCCGGGAGACCCAGTACTTC
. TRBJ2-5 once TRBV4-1 CASSQPKGRGEQYF TGCGCCAGCAGCCAACCGAAGGGGCGCGGGGAGCAGTACTTC
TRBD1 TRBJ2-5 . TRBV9 CASSMTGVGETQYF TGTGCCAGCAGCATGACAGGGGTGGGGGAGACCCAGTACTTC
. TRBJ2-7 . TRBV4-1 CASSQGEGSYEQYF TGCGCCAGCAGCCAAGGCGAGGGCTCCTACGAGCAGTACTTC
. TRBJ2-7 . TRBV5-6 CASSLSVQGSYEQYF TGTGCCAGCAGCTTGTCCGTCCAGGGGTCCTACGAGCAGTACTTC
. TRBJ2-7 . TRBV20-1 CSASEVYEQYF TGCAGTGCTAGTGAGGTTTACGAGCAGTACTTC
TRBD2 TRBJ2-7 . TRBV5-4 CASSVTSGHSYEQYF TGTGCCAGCAGCGTGACTAGCGGGCACTCCTACGAGCAGTACTTC
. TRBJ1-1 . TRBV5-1 CASSHRGRQSGAEAFF TGCGCCAGCAGCCACCGAGGGCGACAGTCGGGAGCTGAAGCTTTCTTT